These 17 T cell receptor beta chains share one sample of origin, sequenced in a study of beta chain features in type 1 diabetes. The isolated RNA, all of it, was reverse transcribed, so expressed TCRB transcripts were what got sequenced. Sequenced by immunoSEQ multiplex PCR; TCRdb stores in-frame clones only, minus some. The sample has roughly 300,000 clones, roughly 8% seen once. The source material was central memory CD4+ T cells from blood. These receptors all come from a woman aged 18-30 years in good health.

V gene TRBV11-1 combines with J gene TRBJ2-5; the match to TRBD1 covers 7 bases. Per germline, CDR1 SGHAT and CDR2 FQDESV (reference sequence). V was pared by 5 bases and J by 5 bases, with 8 bases of the junction left unmatched. This CDR3 has 14 amino acids. As DNA, the CDR3 is TGTGCCAGCAGCGCTAACGTGGGACAGGAGACCCAGTACTTC. Translated, it gives CASSANVGQETQYF.

This clone has ten or more counts. In DNA, the CDR3 is TGTGCCAGTTCACCCGCCGGGACAGGGATTCCAGAGACCCAGTACTTC. Amino acid sequence: CASSPAGTGIPETQYF. This rearrangement joins TRBV19 to TRBJ2-5; 9 positions match TRBD1. V dropped 8 bases and J dropped 4; count of bases not matched to a gene: 14. The CDR3 consists of 16 residues. Germline V lookup: CDR1 LNHDA, CDR2 SQIVND (reference sequence).

This clone has a count of ten or more. In the same sample, other DNA sequences code for this CDR3. CDR3 nucleotides: TGTGCCAGCAGCTTAGTGAGGCTCAATCAGCCCCAGCATTTT. Residues: CASSLVRLNQPQHF. The chain employs TRBV7-2 and TRBJ1-5; the D is unclear. V was trimmed by 1 base and J by 3 bases, leaving 7 bases between them. Germline CDR1 SGHTA, CDR2 FQGNSA. The CDR3 has 14 residues.

This clone appeared a few times. The chain uses TRBV11-2 and TRBJ2-3; possibly TRBD2 for D (5 bases). The germline CDR1 and CDR2 sequences are SGHAT and FQNNGV. Trimming shortened V by 2 bases and J by 0 bases, and 12 bases separated the two germline ends. CDR3 length equals 16 residues. For the CDR3, the DNA is TGTGCCAGCAGCTTATTCGGCGGGTCTAGCACAGATACGCAGTATTTT. Its protein is CASSLFGGSSTDTQYF.

In its sample, this clone was seen a few times. V and J are TRBV7-9 and TRBJ1-1; tentative D call: TRBD1 (6 bases). V shed 5 bases and J shed 0 bases, with 13 bases lying between them. The germline gives CDR1 SEHNR, CDR2 FQNEAQ (reference sequence). CDR3 size: 15 residues. The CDR3 reads CASSLTGTMNTEAFF. In nucleotides, the CDR3 is TGTGCCAGCAGCCTCACAGGGACCATGAACACTGAAGCTTTCTTT.

This chain joins TRBV6-5 and TRBJ2-1, with 16 bases aligning to TRBD2. CDR1 and CDR2 from the germline V gene are MNHEY and SVGAGI. This CDR3 is 15 amino acids long. V was clipped by 4 bases and J by 14 bases; unmatched bases: 8. As DNA, the CDR3 is TGTGCCAGCAGTTCCGGGACTAGCGGGAGGGTTATCGAGTTCTTC. Its protein product is CASSSGTSGRVIEFF.

A few counts support this clone. The V and J genes are TRBV15 and TRBJ2-1; D is unclear. Trimming took 0 bases from V and 4 from J, leaving 19 bases between them. Looked up from germline, CDR1 is LNHNV and CDR2 is YYDKDF (reference sequence). The CDR3 sequence is 18 residues long. CDR3 loop: CATSRDWSRPLNYNEQFF. The CDR3, as DNA: TGTGCCACCAGCAGAGATTGGTCCCGACCCCTCAATTACAATGAGCAGTTCTTC. The full variable domain, completed using reference TRBV15 and TRBJ2-1, is DAMVIQNPRYQVTQFGKPVTLSCSQTLNHNVMYWYQQKSSQAPKLLFHYYDKDFNNEADTPDNFQSRRPNTSFCFLDIRSPGLGDTAMYLCATSRDWSRPLNYNEQFFGPGTRLTVL.

This clone has only a few counts. CDR3 coding DNA: TGTGCCAGCAGCCCCACCGGGACCGCCTATGGCTACACCTTC. It specifies CASSPTGTAYGYTF. The rearrangement uses TRBV7-2 and TRBJ1-2; D perhaps matches TRBD1 (5 bases). The CDR3 contains 14 residues. Germline V lookup: CDR1 SGHTA, CDR2 FQGNSA. V gave up 5 bases and J gave up 4 bases, with 14 bases separating them.

The genes are TRBV6-5 and TRBJ1-2; 7 bases match TRBD1. The CDR3 is made up of 13 amino acids. J gave up 2 bases and V 8 bases, and 5 bases lay outside the gene matches. Germline V gene lookup returns CDR1 MNHEY and CDR2 SVGAGI. In DNA, the CDR3 is TGTGCCAGCTTTGACAGGGCAAACTATGGCTACACCTTC. Amino acid sequence: CASFDRANYGYTF.

The chain is built from TRBV18 and TRBJ1-2; 9 positions match TRBD1. CDR1 and CDR2 (germline): KGHSH, LQKENI. This CDR3 is built from 12 residues. J lost 9 bases, V lost 6 bases, and 5 bases had no gene match. The CDR3 DNA follows: TGTGCCAGCTCCGGGGACAGGGAGAGCTACACCTTC. Protein: CASSGDRESYTF.

This clone was detected ten times or more. The gene calls are TRBV18 and TRBJ2-5; 10 nucleotides match TRBD2. CDR3 length: 17 amino acids. With V trimmed by 1 base and J by 1 base, 6 bases remained unmatched. Germline lookup yields CDR1 KGHSH and CDR2 LQKENI. In nucleotides, the CDR3 is TGTGCCAGCTCACCACAGTCACTAGCGGGGAGCCAAGAGACCCAGTACTTC. It encodes CASSPQSLAGSQETQYF.

This clone came up a few times. The chain combines TRBV4-3 with TRBJ2-3; 9 positions match TRBD2. This CDR3 is 17 amino acids long. V lost 2 bases, J lost 1 base, and 7 bases stayed unmatched. CDR1 LGHNA and CDR2 YSLEER come from the germline V gene. The CDR3 protein is CASSQSGTSSRTDTQYF. CDR3 DNA: TGCGCCAGCAGCCAATCCGGGACTAGCTCTCGCACAGATACGCAGTATTTT.

This clone came up a few times. V usage is TRBV10-3 and J usage is TRBJ2-7, with D perhaps TRBD2 (6 bases). Germline CDR1 ENHRY, CDR2 SYGVKD. The CDR3 runs 14 residues. V was cut by 4 bases and J by 2 bases, with 12 bases left in between. The CDR3 region is CAISADWGAYEQYF. CDR3 nucleotides: TGTGCCATCAGTGCTGACTGGGGGGCCTACGAGCAGTACTTC.

V and J are TRBV29-1 and TRBJ2-1; 7 nucleotides agree with TRBD2. The CDR3 is 13 amino acids. The junction had 7 bases not matched to a gene; V was cut back by 3 bases and J by 8 bases. Germline V gene data show CDR1 as SQVTM and CDR2 as ANQGSEA. The CDR3 reads CSVEPTSSDEQFF. In DNA, the CDR3 is TGCAGCGTTGAGCCGACTAGCTCGGATGAGCAGTTCTTC.

The V gene is TRBV18, the J gene TRBJ1-1; TRBD1 is a possible D gene (6 bases). Germline V lookup: CDR1 KGHSH, CDR2 LQKENI. This CDR3 comprises 16 residues. Trimming left V 3 bases short and J 4 bases short, with 18 bases between. CDR3 coding DNA: TGTGCCAGCTCACCCCGGTCGACAGGATCGGTCACTGAAGCTTTCTTT. Translation: CASSPRSTGSVTEAFF.

This clone was observed a handful of times. V is TRBV7-8 and J is TRBJ1-4; weak D call: TRBD1 (6 bases). CDR1 is SGHVS, CDR2 FQNEAQ, per germline. V shed 1 base and J shed 7 bases, with 16 bases lying between them. The CDR3 is made up of 16 amino acids. CDR3 loop: CASSLDGGRLSEKLFF. In nucleotides, the CDR3 is TGTGCCAGCAGCTTAGATGGGGGGCGGCTGAGTGAAAAACTGTTTTTT.

This clone was picked up a small number of times. The chain uses TRBV7-2 and TRBJ1-1; tentatively, D is TRBD1 (5 bases). The ends were cut back, 5 bases at V and 1 base at J, with 8 bases in the middle. CDR3 length: 13 residues. The germline gives CDR1 SGHTA, CDR2 FQGNSA. The CDR3 here is CASSTQENTEAFF. The CDR3 DNA reads as TGTGCCAGCAGCACACAGGAGAACACTGAAGCTTTCTTT.